This T cell receptor beta chain was profiled in a study of cytomegalovirus exposure and HLA in healthy donors. Looking at the study overall: Unique TCR beta sequences numbering some 120 million came from some 200 million T cells in an earlier analysis.

Per the germline V gene, CDR1 is SQVTM and CDR2 is ANQGSEA. There are 13 residues in the CDR3. V was pared by 4 bases and J by 6 bases, with 3 bases of the junction left unmatched. As regards this clone: Its antigen is not known.

Study results and caveats: Earlier findings revealed that most TCR beta V segments proved productive either about 90% or about 30% of the time.

This PCR relied on a set of 60 Vbeta primers and 13 Jbeta primers. Assay: immunoSEQ multiplex PCR; the TCRdb copy retains only in-frame clones and omits some. In the table there are 90,000 to 150,000 clones, more than 70% of which are singletons. This TCR came from a middle-aged man in good health and CMV-seronegative. Sequenced material: PBMCs. This chain uses TRBV29-1 with TRBJ2-2; 9 positions match TRBD1. CDR3 region: CSVGGTGSGELFF. In nucleotides, the CDR3 is TGCAGCGTTGGCGGGACAGGGTCCGGGGAGCTGTTTTTT.